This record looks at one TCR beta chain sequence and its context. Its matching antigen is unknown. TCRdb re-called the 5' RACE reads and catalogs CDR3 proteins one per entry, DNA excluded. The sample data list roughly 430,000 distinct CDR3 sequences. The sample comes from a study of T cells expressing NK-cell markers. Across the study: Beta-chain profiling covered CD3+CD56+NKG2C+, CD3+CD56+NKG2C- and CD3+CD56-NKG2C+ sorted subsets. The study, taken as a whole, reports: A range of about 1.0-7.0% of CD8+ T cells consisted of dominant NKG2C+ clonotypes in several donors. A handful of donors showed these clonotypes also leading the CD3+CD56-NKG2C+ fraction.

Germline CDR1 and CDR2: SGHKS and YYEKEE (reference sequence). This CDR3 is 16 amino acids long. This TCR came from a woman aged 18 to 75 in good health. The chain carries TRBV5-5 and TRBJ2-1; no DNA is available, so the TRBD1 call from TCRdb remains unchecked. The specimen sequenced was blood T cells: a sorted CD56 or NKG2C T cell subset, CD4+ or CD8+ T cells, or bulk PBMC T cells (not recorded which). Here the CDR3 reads CASSLGSLREQGEQFF.